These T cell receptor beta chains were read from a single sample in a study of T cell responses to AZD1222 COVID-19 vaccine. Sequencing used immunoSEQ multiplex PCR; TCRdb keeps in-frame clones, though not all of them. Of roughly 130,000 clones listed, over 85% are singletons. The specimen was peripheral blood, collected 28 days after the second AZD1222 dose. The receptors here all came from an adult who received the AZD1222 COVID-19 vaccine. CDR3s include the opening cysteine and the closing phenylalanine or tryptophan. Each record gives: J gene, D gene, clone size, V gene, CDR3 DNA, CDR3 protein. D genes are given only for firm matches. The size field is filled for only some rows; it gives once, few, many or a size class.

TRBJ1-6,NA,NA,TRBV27,TGTGCCAGCAGCTTGATAGTAGGCACCCCATCACCCCTCCACTTT,CASSLIVGTPSPLHF
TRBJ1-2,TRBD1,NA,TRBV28,TGTGCCAGCAGTGTCGCCCAAGGGGGCTACAACTATGGCTACACCTTC,CASSVAQGGYNYGYTF
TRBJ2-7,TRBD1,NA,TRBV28,TGTGCCAGCAGTGAGGGGGACAGGAGCCCCTACGAGCAGTACTTC,CASSEGDRSPYEQYF
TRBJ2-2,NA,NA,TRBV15,TGTGCCACCAGCAGAGGAGGGCCGGACACCGGGGAGCTGTTTTTT,CATSRGGPDTGELFF
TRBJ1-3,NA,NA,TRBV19,TGTGCCAGTAGTATGGGAGTGTTCTCTGGAAACACCATATATTTT,CASSMGVFSGNTIYF
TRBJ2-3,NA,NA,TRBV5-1,TGCGCCAGCAGCCGGATCGTTTCAGATACGCAGTATTTT,CASSRIVSDTQYF
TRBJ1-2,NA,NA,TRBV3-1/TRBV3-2,TGTGCCAGCAGTAGGGCAGAATCCGGCTACACCTTC,CASSRAESGYTF
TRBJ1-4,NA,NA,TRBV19,TGTGCCAGTAGTATAGGGACAGTTAGGGTTAATGAAAAACTGTTTTTT,CASSIGTVRVNEKLFF
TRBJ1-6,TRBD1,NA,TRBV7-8,TGTGCCAGCAGCTTAGCGATAGGGACAGGGGGCTCACCCCTCCACTTT,CASSLAIGTGGSPLHF
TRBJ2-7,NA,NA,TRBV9,TGTGCCAGCAGCCCCCAAGTCGGGGGTGGGGAGCAGTACTTC,CASSPQVGGGEQYF
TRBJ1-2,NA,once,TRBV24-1,TGTGCCACCAGTGATAGTTATAGTCATGGCTACACCTTC,CATSDSYSHGYTF
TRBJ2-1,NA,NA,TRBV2,TGTGCCAGCAGCTTCTACAATGAGCAGTTCTTC,CASSFYNEQFF
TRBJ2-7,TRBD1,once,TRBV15,TGTGCCACCGCGGGACAGGGGTCCTACGAGCAGTACTTC,CATAGQGSYEQYF
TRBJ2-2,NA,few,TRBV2,TGTGCCAGCAGTAAACTTGCGGGCGGGGAGCTGTTTTTT,CASSKLAGGELFF
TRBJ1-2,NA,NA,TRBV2,TGTGCCAGCACCCCGGATCCCCGAGGATATGGCTACACCTTC,CASTPDPRGYGYTF
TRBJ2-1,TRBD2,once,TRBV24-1,TGTGCCACCAGTGAAGCAAGCGGGGCCTCCTACAATGAGCAGTTCTTC,CATSEASGASYNEQFF
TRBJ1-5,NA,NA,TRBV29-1,TGCAGCGTTGAAGGGGGCGGACAGCCCCAGCATTTT,CSVEGGGQPQHF
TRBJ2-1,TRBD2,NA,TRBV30,TGTGCCTGGAAAGTATTAGCGGGAGCGGATGAGCAGTTCTTC,CAWKVLAGADEQFF
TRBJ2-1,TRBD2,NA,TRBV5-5,TGTGCCACCGCGGCGGGGGGCTCCTACAATGAGCAGTTCTTC,CATAAGGSYNEQFF
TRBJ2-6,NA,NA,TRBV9,TGTGCCAGCAGCGGCAACGTCCTGACTTTC,CASSGNVLTF
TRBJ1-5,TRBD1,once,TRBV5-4,TGTGCCAGCAGCTTGTGGGACAGGGGGCGATTGAGCAATCAGCCCCAGCATTTT,CASSLWDRGRLSNQPQHF
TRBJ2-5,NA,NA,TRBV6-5,TGTGCCAGCAGCCCAGGGCGGTCCCAAGAGACCCAGTACTTC,CASSPGRSQETQYF